This T cell receptor (beta chain) was found in a study (dated by TCRdb to about 2016). Taken from the germline V gene (reference sequence), the CDR1 and CDR2 loops are SGHKS and YYEKEE. V is reduced by 5 bases and J by 7 bases, leaving a spacing of 13 bases between them. The cysteine opens and the phenylalanine closes a CDR3 of 13 amino acids. Here the CDR3 DNA is all that survives: 39 bases in frame from base 1. Library preparation employed RT-PCR. The sequencer listed for this sample is Illumina MiSeq. TCRdb reworked the public reads: Q25 trimming with fastp, MiXCR clone assembly, productive beta chains retained. Rows with one shared CDR3 protein collapse into an entry with the most common genes and DNA. The sample table contains around 700,000 distinct CDR3 sequences; only one count was recorded for approximately 15% of them. The ten largest clones take up around 3.3% of the sample. Turning to this clonotype: Its recognized antigen is unknown. Qualities for individual bases were not recorded, and no much larger clone is one base off.

Sequenced input: memory CD4+ T cells from blood. This sequence was found in a female donor in good health, serving as a healthy control. The rearrangement joined TRBV5-5 to TRBJ1-5; the D gene cannot be named for sure. The CDR3 corresponds to CASSMTSGQPQHF. At the DNA level, the sequence is TGTGCCAGCAGTATGACGTCTGGGCAGCCCCAGCATTTT.